Described below is a single T cell receptor (beta chain) sequence and its context. This sample stems from a study of blood T cell repertoires in COVID-19. Whole-study context: T cells, B-cell-depleted T cells, or PBMCs supplied cDNA or gDNA.

Germline-derived CDR1 and CDR2 are MDHEN and SYDVKM. The trim removed 6 bases at V and 2 bases at J, leaving 12 bases unmatched. This CDR3 contains 17 residues. Per the original data handling: Researchers report that nucleated cell counts were estimated from reference gene primer amplification. Generated by immunoSEQ multiplex PCR, the TCRdb table keeps only in-frame clones and is missing some. From that table come the V and J calls and clone size; the DNA was used to work out D and trimming. The table lists some 80,000 clones, over 85% of them singletons. Material for sequencing was peripheral blood. This chain uses TRBV28 with TRBJ1-3; TRBD1 matches at 8 bases. This clonotype was sampled from a woman of 80 years or more with active or convalescent COVID-19. The DNA of the CDR3 is TGTGCCAGCAGGCTACACCTTACAGGGGGTACTGGAAACACCATATATTTT. Translating it yields CASRLHLTGGTGNTIYF.